This note documents a single TCR beta chain sequence. This clonotype was observed a handful of times. It has no known antigen specificity. No clone much larger than this one lies a single base away; base qualities are absent. The cysteine opens and the phenylalanine closes a CDR3 of 14 amino acids. The retained sequence is limited to the CDR3, 42 bases, with the frame set at the first base. V has 9 bases trimmed and J has 0 bases trimmed; junction bases matching no gene number 5. Based on the germline V gene, the CDR1 and CDR2 sequences are SNHLY and FYNNEI. Systemically healthy Caucasian individuals from Russia, approximately 39 in total and aged 6 to 90 years, were included as donors. Each donor gave 8.5 to 10 milliliters of peripheral blood, collected into EDTA-treated Vacutainer tubes. Ficoll-Paque density-gradient centrifugation was used to isolate PBMCs, with at least 6 million per sample. Trizol reagent was used to extract total RNA from the PBMCs, yielding at least 5 micrograms per sample. Naive CD45RAhigh/CD27high T cell percentages were measured by flow cytometry on a PBMC aliquot from every donor.

Receptor libraries were prepared by 5' RACE. Sequencing was performed on an Illumina HiSeq 2500. The second PCR ran for roughly 7 to 12 cycles and used a J-beta primer mix along with a sample-barcoded 5' primer. A unique molecular identifier was introduced onto each TCR beta cDNA molecule by a template-switch 5' adaptor carrying 12 random nucleotides. Each sample yielded at least 2.5 million CDR3-containing paired-end reads. First-strand cDNA was synthesized from all RNA with the Mint cDNA synthesis kit, primed by a TRBC-specific oligonucleotide. Following uracil-DNA glycosylase treatment, all cDNA underwent a first 18-cycle PCR with the universal primers M1SS and BC2_uni_R. The authors processed their data as follows. For normalization, 1 million high-quality reads were randomly selected from each sample, with every read carrying a distinct molecular identifier. Instead of being binned into consensus sequences, reads that shared molecular identifiers were thrown out. MiTCR, with a Q25 quality threshold and the strictest error-elimination algorithm, was used for CDR3 identification, clonotype clustering and error correction. Lower-bound total TCR beta diversity was estimated with a nonparametric unseen species model using Euler transformation. Through fastp at Q25 and MiXCR, TCRdb rebuilt clones from the public reads, retaining in-frame beta chains. CDR3 protein duplicates are merged, each entry listing the most common genes and DNA. The V and J calls follow TCRdb's processing rather than the paper's. This sample comprises roughly 830,000 distinct CDR3 sequences, roughly 60% of them detected only once. The top ten constitute 28% of the sample.

This specimen comes from a study of blood T cells in healthy people across ages (dated by TCRdb to between 2014 and 2017). Context from the whole study: In model experiments, roughly one uniquely barcoded TCR beta cDNA molecule per two T cells was captured by template switching. The study measured age-related changes in TCR beta repertoire diversity using deep sequencing normalized with unique cDNA molecular identifiers. Four age groups were formed from the donors: young (average 16 years), middle-aged (around 37), aged (roughly 56) and long-lived (around 80). To avoid experimental bias, donors of different ages were randomly spread across the sequencing lanes. Using the same blood draw, the study looked at two additional independent replicas of 1 million unique cDNA reads for two donors, one aged 18 to 29 and the other aged 80 or older.

Results and caveats for the whole study, not just this receptor: Estimates of total diversity based on one million sequenced T cells were considered lower bounds and underestimates. Compared with the aged group, the long-lived group had more naive CD4+ T cells, fewer expanded clones and increased TCR diversity, suggesting age selection. Since profiling was done on bulk unsorted PBMCs, naive and antigen-experienced compartments could not be conclusively compared. There was a strong correlation between observed TCR beta diversity and the percentage of naive T cells measured by flow cytometry. Because the CMV infection status of the donors was unknown, age-related changes in expanded clonotypes may potentially have been confounded. Observed TCR beta diversity per million T cells fell roughly linearly with age, and a significant reduction was already apparent by age roughly 40.

This sequence originates from a man under 40 in good health. The sequence joins TRBV2 to TRBJ2-3, with 8 bases aligning to TRBD1. The specimen was blood. CDR3 sequence: CASRDRTSTDTQYF. The DNA sequence is TGTGCCAGTAGGGACAGGACAAGCACAGATACGCAGTATTTT.